The rows below give T cell receptor beta chains drawn from one sample of a study of Graves' ophthalmopathy and Graves' hyperthyroidism. Via MiXCR, TCRdb re-called the multiplex PCR reads, giving one row per CDR3 protein. The sample yields under 800,000 distinct CDR3 sequences, roughly 20% seen once. The specimen was peripheral blood. The receptors here all came from a woman in her late teens or twenties with stable Graves' hyperthyroidism. Some clones in this sample may be carry-over from other donors' samples. Each CDR3 is given with its conserved first and last residue. Fields, in order: D gene, J gene, V gene, clone size, CDR3 DNA, CDR3 protein. D genes are given only for firm matches. A clone size is listed for some rows: how often the clone was seen (once, few, many), or a class if it is expanded.

NA | TRBJ1-2 | TRBV6-1 | few | TGTGCCAGCAGTGTCTCCGGCGGGAGTAACTATGGCTACACCTTC | CASSVSGGSNYGYTF
TRBD1 | TRBJ1-5 | TRBV19 | few | TGTGCCAGTAGTACAGGGACAGGGGTATTCAGCAATCAGCCCCAGCATTTT | CASSTGTGVFSNQPQHF
TRBD1 | TRBJ1-1 | TRBV10-3 | many | TGTGCCATCAGAATAGACAGGGGCATGAACACTGAAGCTTTCTTT | CAIRIDRGMNTEAFF
NA | TRBJ2-5 | TRBV11-2 | many | TGTGCCAGCAGCTTAGCTCCGTCTTCAGACCAGTACTTC | CASSLAPSSDQYF
NA | TRBJ1-1 | TRBV28 | few | TGTGCCAGCAGTTTAGCGTTGGGATACACTGAAGCTTTCTTT | CASSLALGYTEAFF
NA | TRBJ2-5 | TRBV6-2/TRBV6-3 | NA | TGTGCCAGCAGTTGCTCGGCGGGGACGACCCAAGAGACCCAGTACTTC | CASSCSAGTTQETQYF
NA | TRBJ1-5 | TRBV6-5 | NA | TGTGCCAGCAGTTCCAAGTCCCGGGACGTTAGCAATCAGCCCCAGCATTTT | CASSSKSRDVSNQPQHF
NA | TRBJ1-2 | TRBV19 | NA | TGTGCCAGTAGCGTCGGATCGTTTAACTATGGCTACACCTTC | CASSVGSFNYGYTF
TRBD1 | TRBJ1-5 | TRBV6-5 | once | TGTGCCAGCAGTTATACCGGGGACAGTCAGCCCCAGCATTTT | CASSYTGDSQPQHF
NA | TRBJ1-2 | TRBV20-1 | many | TGCAGGACCACCGGGAAAAACTATGGCTACACCTTC | CRTTGKNYGYTF
NA | TRBJ2-2 | TRBV29-1 | NA | TGCAGCGTTGCGCCAGGCGGTAGCGGGGAGCTGTTTTTT | CSVAPGGSGELFF
NA | TRBJ2-5 | TRBV18 | NA | TGTGCCAGCTCACCACTGAACGGGTTGGAGGCCCAGTACTTC | CASSPLNGLEAQYF
NA | TRBJ1-6 | TRBV30 | NA | TGTGCCTTATCAACAGGAATCTCCTATAATTCACCCCTCCACTTT | CALSTGISYNSPLHF
NA | TRBJ1-5 | TRBV24-1 | many | TGTGCCACCAGTGGGTGGGGGGATAGCAATCAGCCCCAGCATTTT | CATSGWGDSNQPQHF
NA | TRBJ2-7 | TRBV28 | many | TGTGCCAGCAGTTTAATGTGGGGACAAAGCTACGAGCAGTACTTC | CASSLMWGQSYEQYF
NA | TRBJ2-7 | TRBV10-2 | NA | TGCGCCAGCGGGCCCCGGGACGGGGGGCGCGGCGAGCAGTACTTC | CASGPRDGGRGEQYF
TRBD1 | TRBJ1-1 | TRBV9 | many | TGTGCCAGCAGCGTAGGAGGGGGCGGTCAGACTGAAGCTTTCTTT | CASSVGGGGQTEAFF
NA | TRBJ1-6 | TRBV7-9 | many | TGTGCCAGCAGCTTAGGGGGAGCCTATAATTCACCCCTCCACTTT | CASSLGGAYNSPLHF
TRBD1 | TRBJ1-1 | TRBV19 | few | TGTGCCAGTAGGCGAACAGGGGGGACAACAGAAGCTTTCTTT | CASRRTGGTTEAFF
TRBD2 | TRBJ2-5 | TRBV20-1 | NA | TGCAGTGCTAGCGGGACTAGCGGGAGCGGTACCCAGTACTTC | CSASGTSGSGTQYF
NA | TRBJ1-2 | TRBV29-1 | NA | TGCAGCGTCCGCAGGGATGCCAACTATGGCTACACCTTC | CSVRRDANYGYTF
TRBD1 | TRBJ1-1 | TRBV6-2/TRBV6-3 | NA | TGTGCCAGCTCACTAGAGGACAGGGGGCGTTCGGACACTGAAGCTTTCTTT | CASSLEDRGRSDTEAFF
NA | TRBJ2-5 | TRBV6-2/TRBV6-3 | many | TGTGCCAGCAGCCCGGGGACCGTAGAGACCCAGTACTTC | CASSPGTVETQYF
NA | TRBJ2-7 | TRBV28 | many | TGTGCCAGCAGTTTGCCCGGACTGAACTACGAGCAGTACTTC | CASSLPGLNYEQYF
TRBD1 | TRBJ1-6 | TRBV6-5 | many | TGTGCCAGCAGTTACCTCGACAGGGGTTATTCACCCCTCCACTTT | CASSYLDRGYSPLHF
TRBD1 | TRBJ2-5 | TRBV12-3/TRBV12-4 | few | TGTGCCAGCAGGCTAGGACAGGGAGCGACGTGGGAGACCCAGTACTTC | CASRLGQGATWETQYF
TRBD2 | TRBJ2-3 | TRBV15 | NA | TGTGCCACCAGCAGAGGCCAGACTAGCGGGGGGACAGATACGCAGTATTTT | CATSRGQTSGGTDTQYF
TRBD2 | TRBJ2-2 | TRBV28 | many | TGTGCCAGCAGTTTCTTACTAGCGGGATCAACCGGGGAGCTGTTTTTT | CASSFLLAGSTGELFF
TRBD1 | TRBJ2-7 | TRBV27 | many | TGTGCCAGCAGTCCCCCGTCCAGGGGGTGGGAGCAGTACTTC | CASSPPSRGWEQYF
NA | TRBJ2-7 | TRBV6-5 | many | TGTGCCAGCAGTTCCAGGGGTCGGGGCCACGAGCAGTACTTC | CASSSRGRGHEQYF
NA | TRBJ1-5 | TRBV11-2 | few | TGTGCCAGCAGCTTAGGGAGGGTTGCAGGGCAGCCCCAGCATTTT | CASSLGRVAGQPQHF